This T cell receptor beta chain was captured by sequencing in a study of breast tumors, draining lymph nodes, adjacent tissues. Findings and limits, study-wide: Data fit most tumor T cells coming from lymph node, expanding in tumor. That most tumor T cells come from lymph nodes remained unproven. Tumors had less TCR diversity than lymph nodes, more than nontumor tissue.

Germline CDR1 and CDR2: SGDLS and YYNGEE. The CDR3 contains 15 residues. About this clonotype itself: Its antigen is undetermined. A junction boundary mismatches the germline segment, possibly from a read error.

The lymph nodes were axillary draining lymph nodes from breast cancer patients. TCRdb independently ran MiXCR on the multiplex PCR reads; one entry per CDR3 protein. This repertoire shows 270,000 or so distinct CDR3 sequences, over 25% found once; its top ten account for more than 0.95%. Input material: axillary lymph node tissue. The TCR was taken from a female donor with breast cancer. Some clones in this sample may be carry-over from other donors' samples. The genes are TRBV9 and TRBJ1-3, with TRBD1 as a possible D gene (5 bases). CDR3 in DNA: TGTGCCAGCAGCCCAATCTCCTCTGGGGGAAACGCCATATATTTT. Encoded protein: CASSPISSGGNAIYF.